This TCR beta chain was observed in a study of blood T cells in healthy people across ages (dated by TCRdb to between 2014 and 2016). In terms of the full investigation: In model experiments, template switching captured roughly one uniquely barcoded TCR beta cDNA molecule for every two T cells. To avoid experimental bias, donors of different ages were randomly spread across the sequencing lanes. The study measured age-related changes in TCR beta repertoire diversity using deep sequencing normalized with unique cDNA molecular identifiers. The study analyzed two additional independent replicas of 1 million unique cDNA reads from the same blood draw for two donors, one aged 18 to 29 and one aged 80 or older. Four age groups were formed from the donors: young (average about 15 years), middle-aged (around 41), aged (about 62) and long-lived (more than 75). Points the paper makes about the study in general: Observed TCR beta diversity per million T cells fell roughly linearly with age, and a significant reduction was already apparent by age about 43. Estimates of total diversity based on one million sequenced T cells were regarded as lower bounds and as underestimates. Compared with the aged group, the long-lived group had more naive CD4+ T cells, fewer expanded clones and increased TCR diversity, suggesting age selection. Because donor CMV infection status was unknown, age-related changes in expanded clonotypes were potentially confounded. Conclusive comparison of naive and antigen-experienced compartments was prevented by the profiling of bulk unsorted PBMCs. Observed TCR beta diversity correlated strongly with the percentage of naive T cells measured by flow cytometry.

The library relied on 5' RACE. The instrument given in TCRdb is Illumina HiSeq 2500. A second roughly 6 to 12 cycle PCR used a sample-barcoded 5' primer and a J-beta primer mix. A template-switch 5' adaptor carrying 12 random nucleotides introduced a unique molecular identifier onto each TCR beta cDNA molecule. Each sample yielded at least 3 million CDR3-containing paired-end reads. All of the RNA was converted into first-strand cDNA using the Mint cDNA synthesis kit, with a TRBC-specific oligonucleotide serving as the primer. After uracil-DNA glycosylase treatment, a first 18-cycle PCR used universal primers M1SS and BC2_uni_R on all cDNA. Turning to the authors' computational methods: For normalization, 1 million high-quality reads were randomly selected from each sample, with every read carrying a distinct molecular identifier. Instead of being binned into consensus sequences, reads with shared molecular identifiers were discarded. MiTCR, run with a Q25 quality threshold and the strictest error-elimination algorithm, handled CDR3 identification, clonotype clustering and error correction. A nonparametric unseen species model with Euler transformation was used to estimate a lower bound on total TCR beta diversity. TCRdb passed the public sequencing reads through fastp at Q25 and MiXCR, retaining productive beta sequences. Records with the same CDR3 protein are collapsed into one entry carrying the most frequent genes and DNA. V and J calls and clone size were set by TCRdb, not the authors. The sample table contains 1.5 million to 2 million distinct CDR3 sequences; only one count was recorded for less than 50% of them. The ten largest clones represent roughly 2% of the sample.

The approximately 40 donors, aged roughly 6 to 95 years, were systemically healthy Caucasian individuals from Russia. About 10 milliliters of peripheral blood were drawn from each donor into EDTA-treated Vacutainer tubes. Ficoll-Paque density-gradient centrifugation was used to isolate PBMCs, with at least 7 million per sample. Trizol reagent was used to extract total RNA from the PBMCs, yielding at least 5.5 micrograms per sample. For every donor, flow cytometry on a PBMC aliquot measured the percentage of naive CD45RAhigh/CD27high T cells. In the case of this clonotype: The antigen it binds to is not known. No base qualities exist here, and no much larger clone lies one base off it.

The material sequenced was blood. This TCR derives from a woman in her 40s in good health.

The CDR3 amino acid sequence is: CASSLTLAGTSTDTQYF. The nucleotides are TGTGCCAGCAGCTTAACATTAGCGGGGACTAGCACAGATACGCAGTATTTT. The rearranged chain carries TRBV7-9 and TRBJ2-3; 8 junctional bases match TRBD2. The germline V gene (reference sequence) sets CDR1 to SEHNR and CDR2 to FQNEAQ. The CDR3 sequence holds 17 residues, the cysteine and phenylalanine included. Only CDR3 DNA is held: 51 bases, read in frame from base 1. Trimming takes 2 bases off V and 0 bases off J; junction bases not matched to a gene: 7.